This TCR beta chain is from a study of sequential checkpoint blockade in melanoma. The wider study: After nivolumab or ipilimumab alone, 20 to 25 patients had week-13 rebiopsies.

Treatment denoted: randomized to nivolumab then ipilimumab (arm A) or the reverse (arm B). This clone counts as medium-sized. The assay was immunoSEQ multiplex PCR, and TCRdb's table has in-frame clones only and misses some. The profile shows some 40,000 clones, 32% of them singletons. CDR3 length equals 15 residues. Germline values: CDR1 MGHRA, CDR2 YSYEKL. V was clipped by 0 bases and J by 4 bases, with 12 bases between them. Sequencing used tumor tissue (inferred from file names), obtained from a patient given nivolumab and ipilimumab in sequence. The receptor comes from a human donor with melanoma. This rearrangement joins TRBV4-1 to TRBJ1-1; D is perhaps TRBD1 (5 bases). CDR3 DNA: TGCGCCAGCAGCCAAGACTCCGGGACTGGCACTGAAGCTTTCTTT. The encoded protein is CASSQDSGTGTEAFF.